Sequencing of this T cell receptor (beta chain) was carried out in a study of blood T cell repertoires in COVID-19. Study at large: Spain, Italy and the United States supplied samples that represented acute and convalescent COVID-19. The cDNA or gDNA used as material had been derived from T cells, B-cell-depleted T cells, or PBMCs.

The CDR3 is 16 residues long. V was pared by 0 bases and J by 3 bases, with 12 bases between. CDR1 and CDR2 from the germline V gene are SGDLS and YYNGEE. As handled by the study authors: Using reference gene primer amplification, nucleated cell counts were estimated. Repertoires were generated with immunoSEQ multiplex PCR, while TCRdb's copy carries only in-frame clones and drops some. The V and J calls and clone size come from that table; D and trimming were worked out from the DNA. The sample has hundreds of thousands of clones, approximately 90% seen once. This chain joins TRBV9 and TRBJ2-2, with a weak D call TRBD2 (5 bases). Sequencing input: peripheral blood. This receptor was obtained from a woman between 18 and 29 years old with acute or convalescent COVID-19. The CDR3 protein is CASSVASGYDTGELFF. Written as DNA, the CDR3 is TGTGCCAGCAGCGTAGCGTCGGGGTACGACACCGGGGAGCTGTTTTTT.